These 27 T cell receptor beta chains share one sample of origin, sequenced in a study of blood T cell repertoires in COVID-19. Some clones are missing from TCRdb's copy, which holds only in-frame ones; the method was immunoSEQ multiplex PCR. The sample yields around 30,000 clones, about nine tenths seen once. Sequenced: peripheral blood. The receptors were gathered from an elderly man with acute or convalescent COVID-19.

This clone has a single count. The chain links TRBV12-3 or TRBV12-4 to TRBJ1-1; D is unclear. The CDR3 is 13 residues long. The V end was cut by 3 bases, the J end by 5 bases, with 10 bases between. The CDR3 DNA reads as TGTGCCAGCAGTTTTCTTGGCAAAACTGAAGCTTTCTTT. Its protein product is CASSFLGKTEAFF.

The chain recombines TRBV7-2 with TRBJ1-5, with 8 bases that match TRBD1. V gave up 4 bases and J gave up 6 bases; unmatched junction bases: 5. There are 14 residues in the CDR3. Germline V gene lookup returns CDR1 SGHTA and CDR2 FQGNSA. Written as DNA, the CDR3 is TGTGCCAGCAGCTCCGGACAGGGCACTCAGCCCCAGCATTTT. Its translation: CASSSGQGTQPQHF.

In DNA form, the CDR3 reads TGCGCCAGCAGCTTCTCCGGGACAGGGGATGGAACCCAGTACTTC. Residues: CASSFSGTGDGTQYF. The rearrangement links TRBV5-1 to TRBJ2-5; 10 nucleotides align to TRBD1. Germline assignment: CDR1 SGHRS and CDR2 YFSETQ. Trimming took 2 bases from V and 8 from J; bases not matched to a gene: 9. The CDR3 has 15 amino acids.

CDR3 residues: CASGRGDYGYTF. DNA for the CDR3: TGTGCCAGTGGCAGGGGTGACTATGGCTACACCTTC. The chain links TRBV19 to TRBJ1-2, with a tentative D call TRBD1 (6 bases). The germline V and J ends were trimmed by 8 bases and 3 bases, with 10 bases remaining between them. Germline V gene data show CDR1 as LNHDA and CDR2 as SQIVND (reference sequence). There are 12 residues in the CDR3.

The V and J genes are TRBV18 and TRBJ1-4, with a weak D call TRBD1 (5 bases). The CDR3 contains 15 residues. Germline values: CDR1 KGHSH, CDR2 LQKENI. The germline V and J ends were trimmed by 2 bases and 4 bases, with 11 bases remaining between them. The CDR3 region has the DNA TGTGCCAGCTCACCATCGGGGGGAGTTAATGAAAAACTGTTTTTT. It translates to CASSPSGGVNEKLFF.

The V and J genes are TRBV10-3 and TRBJ2-1; 8 bases are shared with TRBD1. The CDR3 loop spans 15 amino acids. The junction had 16 bases not matched to a gene; V was cut back by 7 bases and J by 11 bases. Germline V gene lookup returns CDR1 ENHRY and CDR2 SYGVKD. The DNA for the CDR3 is TGTGCCATCACCGCCGCGGACAGGGAACTGGGAAAGCAGTTCTTC. It codes for CAITAADRELGKQFF.

The CDR3 region has the DNA TGTGCCAGTAGTTCGCGAAATAATTCACCCCTCCACTTT. This translates into CASSSRNNSPLHF. This sequence joins TRBV19 and TRBJ1-6; D unresolved. The germline V gene has CDR1 LNHDA and CDR2 SQIVND (reference sequence). The V end lost 5 bases, the J end lost 5 bases, and 7 bases lay between the germline ends. CDR3 size: 13 residues.

This clone was detected only a few times. The chain combines TRBV6-6 with TRBJ2-2; TRBD1 matches at 8 bases. The J segment lost 4 bases and the V segment lost 10 bases, leaving 14 bases of the junction unmatched. Germline V gene sequence: CDR1 MNHNY, CDR2 SVGAGI (reference sequence). This CDR3 spans 16 amino acids. DNA for the CDR3: TGTGCCACCCAACCCTCGGGGACAGGCGGCACCGGGGAGCTGTTTTTT. Encoded protein: CATQPSGTGGTGELFF.

The chain joins TRBV25-1 to TRBJ1-1, with 8 bases lining up with TRBD1. The CDR3 loop spans 17 amino acids. V shed 3 bases and J 1 base; nucleotides not matched to a gene: 10. Germline CDR1 and CDR2: MGHDK and SYGVNS. CDR3: CASSEVGQGRGNTEAFF. CDR3 sequence (DNA): TGTGCCAGCAGTGAGGTCGGACAGGGTAGGGGGAACACTGAAGCTTTCTTT.

This clone was observed a few times. The gene calls are TRBV18 and TRBJ1-1; tentative D call: TRBD1 (5 bases). The CDR3 sequence is 16 residues long. V was shortened by 0 bases and J by 4 bases, with 15 bases between the two germline ends. Germline V lookup: CDR1 KGHSH, CDR2 LQKENI. CDR3 coding DNA: TGTGCCAGCTCACCACCGCGCGGGACCCAGAGCACTGAAGCTTTCTTT. Its protein product is CASSPPRGTQSTEAFF.

This clone appeared once. The chain has TRBV6-5 and TRBJ2-2; D perhaps matches TRBD1 (6 bases). The CDR3 has 14 residues. CDR1 and CDR2 (germline): MNHEY, SVGAGI. V was clipped by 8 bases and J by 1 base, with 11 bases between them. The CDR3: CASVQGLNTGELFF. CDR3 DNA: TGTGCCAGCGTACAGGGTTTGAACACCGGGGAGCTGTTTTTT.

CDR3 sequence (DNA): TGTGCCAGCAGTGGAACAGGGGGCAGGAACACCATATATTTT. Protein product: CASSGTGGRNTIYF. This chain links TRBV28 with TRBJ1-3, with 9 bases identical to TRBD1. The germline CDR1 and CDR2 sequences are MDHEN and SYDVKM. The CDR3 extends over 14 amino acids. J was trimmed by 7 bases and V by 5 bases; bases with no gene match: 6.

This clone was observed a single time. This chain joins TRBV5-1 and TRBJ1-1; no definite D call. Germline V gene sequence: CDR1 SGHRS, CDR2 YFSETQ. This CDR3 is 12 amino acids long. Deletions cut 4 bases from V and 2 bases from J, with 6 bases between. Here the CDR3 reads CASSRGNTEAFF. The CDR3 bases are TGCGCCAGCAGCCGAGGAAACACTGAAGCTTTCTTT.

The chain is built from TRBV30 and TRBJ1-2; 8 nucleotides align to TRBD1. Unmatched junction bases numbered 5, after V lost 2 bases and J lost 6 bases. The CDR3 is 13 residues long. The germline V gene has CDR1 GTSNPN and CDR2 SVGIG (reference sequence). The CDR3 nucleotides read TGTGCCTGGAGTAGACAGGGGTTGGATGGCTACACCTTC. Amino acids: CAWSRQGLDGYTF.

This sequence joins TRBV29-1 and TRBJ1-1; the D is unclear. The length of the CDR3 is 10 residues. Germline V lookup: CDR1 SQVTM, CDR2 ANQGSEA. The DNA for the CDR3 is TGCGGAGCCCAGACGGGGGAAGCTTTCTTT. This translates into CGAQTGEAFF.

CDR3 nucleotide sequence: TGTGCCAGCAGCGCCGGGACAGGCGGCGGCGATGAGCAGTTCTTC. Protein: CASSAGTGGGDEQFF. This rearrangement joins TRBV5-6 to TRBJ2-1, with 8 bases aligning to TRBD1. The CDR3 totals 15 residues. With 4 bases clipped from V and 8 bases from J, the junction kept 11 bases outside the gene matches. Per the germline V gene, CDR1 is SGHDT and CDR2 is YYEEEE.

J is TRBJ1-2 and V is TRBV28, with 7 bases that match TRBD1. V gave up 6 bases and J gave up 4 bases; unmatched junction bases: 11. The CDR3 is 15 amino acids. Germline V gives CDR1 MDHEN, CDR2 SYDVKM. The CDR3 DNA follows: TGTGCCAGCAGCACCGGGACAGCTAGCCCCTATGGCTACACCTTC. Its translation is CASSTGTASPYGYTF.

This clone was seen just once. This chain joins TRBV9 and TRBJ2-2, with D possibly matching TRBD1 (5 bases). V lost 0 bases and J lost 7, with 19 bases in between. Looked up from germline, CDR1 is SGDLS and CDR2 is YYNGEE. The CDR3 loop spans 17 amino acids. The CDR3, as DNA: TGTGCCAGCAGCGTAGCTACGGTCCAGGGCGGTGACGGGGAGCTGTTTTTT. This encodes CASSVATVQGGDGELFF.

This chain joins TRBV5-1 and TRBJ1-4, with 9 bases matching TRBD1. V lost 4 bases and J lost 6; bases outside the gene matches: 4. Germline V gene lookup returns CDR1 SGHRS and CDR2 YFSETQ. The CDR3 extends over 14 amino acids. CDR3 sequence: CASSPGQGYEKLFF. Written as DNA, the CDR3 is TGCGCCAGCAGCCCGGGACAGGGCTATGAAAAACTGTTTTTT.

The rearrangement uses TRBV7-3 and TRBJ2-3, with D perhaps matching TRBD2 (5 bases). The V gene lost 3 bases and the J gene lost 4 bases, with 11 bases spanning the gap. This CDR3 spans 14 amino acids. Germline V CDR1 and CDR2: SGHTA, FQGTGA. CDR3 bases: TGTGCCAGCAGCTTCTATCGGGGTGCAGATACGCAGTATTTT. Protein product: CASSFYRGADTQYF.

This chain uses TRBV5-1 with TRBJ1-5, with D hard to call. V was clipped by 0 bases and J by 4 bases, with 5 bases between them. Germline V gene lookup returns CDR1 SGHRS and CDR2 YFSETQ. CDR3 length equals 13 residues. The DNA for the CDR3 is TGCGCCAGCAGCTTGGATACTAATCAGCCCCAGCATTTT. Its protein product is CASSLDTNQPQHF. The entire variable domain, with the rest obtained from reference TRBV5-1 and TRBJ1-5, is as follows: KAGVTQTPRYLIKTRGQQVTLSCSPISGHRSVSWYQQTPGQGLQFLFEYFSETQRNKGNFPGRFSGRQFSNSRSEMNVSTLELGDSALYLCASSLDTNQPQHFGDGTRLSIL.

This chain connects TRBV7-3 to TRBJ1-2; unclear D gene. The CDR3 contains 11 residues. Trimming removed 4 bases at V and 8 bases at J, with 8 bases between. Germline V gene data show CDR1 as SGHTA and CDR2 as FQGTGA. The CDR3 nucleotides read TGTGCCAGCAGCTCCGTAATAGGCTACACCTTC. This sequence encodes CASSSVIGYTF.

This clone was seen only once. J is TRBJ2-7 and V is TRBV12-3 or TRBV12-4; 9 bases match TRBD1. V was pared by 6 bases and J by 5 bases, with 2 bases of the junction left unmatched. The CDR3 spans 12 residues. The CDR3 sequence is CASRGDRDEQYF. CDR3 bases: TGTGCCAGCAGGGGGGACAGGGACGAGCAGTACTTC.

The V and J genes are TRBV19 and TRBJ1-2, with 8 bases aligning to TRBD1. V was pared by 1 base and J by 1 base, with 8 bases of the junction left unmatched. This CDR3 contains 17 residues. CDR1 and CDR2 from the germline V gene are LNHDA and SQIVND (reference sequence). This chain's CDR3 is CASSIVPGQGGNYGYTF. In DNA form, the CDR3 reads TGTGCCAGTAGTATAGTGCCTGGACAGGGAGGTAACTATGGCTACACCTTC.

This clone appeared once. The chain has TRBV6-5 and TRBJ1-4; D unclear. The CDR3 length is 15 residues. V lost 6 bases and J 8 bases, leaving 19 bases between the germline ends. CDR1 is MNHEY and CDR2 is SVGAGI in the germline V gene. The CDR3 loop reads CASRAIRGYQEKLFF. In DNA form, the CDR3 reads TGTGCCAGCAGAGCCATACGAGGGTATCAGGAAAAACTGTTTTTT.

The chain combines TRBV5-1 with TRBJ1-4; the match to TRBD1 covers 9 bases. The CDR3 totals 15 residues. Germline CDR1 SGHRS, CDR2 YFSETQ. Trimming removed 2 bases from V and 3 bases from J; junction bases left unmatched: 2. In DNA form, the CDR3 reads TGCGCCAGCAGCTTAACAGGGGGCCCTAATGAAAAACTGTTTTTT. As protein: CASSLTGGPNEKLFF.

V usage is TRBV29-1 and J usage is TRBJ1-2; 7 positions match TRBD1. Unmatched junction bases numbered 3, after V lost 6 bases and J lost 2 bases. This CDR3 has 12 amino acids. The germline V gene encodes CDR1 SQVTM and CDR2 ANQGSEA. The CDR3 sequence is CSVAGGNYGYTF. The CDR3 region has the DNA TGCAGCGTCGCAGGGGGGAACTATGGCTACACCTTC.